This T cell receptor beta chain emerged from a study of human T cells and chemical hapten exposure. Overall study: The study sensitized with 2% DPC on a 2 cm by 2 cm patch of upper inner arm skin.

V lost 0 bases and J lost 3, with 10 bases in between. CDR3 length equals 14 residues. The germline CDR1 and CDR2 sequences are SGHRS and YFSETQ. In the authors' workflow: 95,638 TCRs per sample was the median, with a range of roughly 23,224 to 690,600. From the RACE reads, TCRdb called clonotypes with MiXCR, one entry per CDR3 protein. TCRdb's processing, not the authors', yielded these V and J calls. The table lists some 250,000 distinct CDR3 sequences, 7.5% to 8% of them singletons. This clonotype has only a few counts. Time point given: pre-sensitization, week 0. Specified treatment: therapeutic diphenylcyclopropenone sensitization with weekly scalp DPC.

Material: whole blood, obtained in connection with sensitization to the hapten diphenylcyclopropenone (DPC). The receptor was derived from a man younger than 35 with alopecia areata. Some clones in this sample may be carry-over from other donors' samples. The chain recombines TRBV5-1 with TRBJ2-7, with D possibly TRBD1 on 5 matching bases. The CDR3 region is CASSLVHRNYEQYF. In nucleotides, the CDR3 is TGCGCCAGCAGCTTGGTACACAGGAACTACGAGCAGTACTTC. The complete variable domain, with remaining parts taken from reference TRBV5-1 and TRBJ2-7, reads KAGVTQTPRYLIKTRGQQVTLSCSPISGHRSVSWYQQTPGQGLQFLFEYFSETQRNKGNFPGRFSGRQFSNSRSEMNVSTLELGDSALYLCASSLVHRNYEQYFGPGTRLTVT.